This T cell receptor beta chain was sequenced for a study of T cells in narcolepsy. Points from the study as a whole: Autoreactive clonotypes reportedly recurred in blood of same and different patients, not controls.

Regarding this clone: The antigen remains undetermined.

The method was immunoSEQ multiplex PCR; TCRdb's version includes in-frame clones alone and lacks a portion of them. This table holds tens of thousands of clones, approximately 79% found once. The CDR3 runs 13 residues. Trimming shortened V by 5 bases and J by 6 bases, and 13 bases separated the two germline ends. Germline V CDR1 and CDR2: MNHEY, SVGAGI. This TCR was sampled from a human donor in good health. Sequenced input: memory (CD45RA-) CD4+ T cells from blood. The gene calls are TRBV6-5 and TRBJ1-1; possible D gene TRBD1, 6 bases. CDR3 in amino acids: CASSKGGVPEAFF. In DNA form, the CDR3 reads TGTGCCAGCAGTAAAGGGGGAGTCCCTGAAGCTTTCTTT.